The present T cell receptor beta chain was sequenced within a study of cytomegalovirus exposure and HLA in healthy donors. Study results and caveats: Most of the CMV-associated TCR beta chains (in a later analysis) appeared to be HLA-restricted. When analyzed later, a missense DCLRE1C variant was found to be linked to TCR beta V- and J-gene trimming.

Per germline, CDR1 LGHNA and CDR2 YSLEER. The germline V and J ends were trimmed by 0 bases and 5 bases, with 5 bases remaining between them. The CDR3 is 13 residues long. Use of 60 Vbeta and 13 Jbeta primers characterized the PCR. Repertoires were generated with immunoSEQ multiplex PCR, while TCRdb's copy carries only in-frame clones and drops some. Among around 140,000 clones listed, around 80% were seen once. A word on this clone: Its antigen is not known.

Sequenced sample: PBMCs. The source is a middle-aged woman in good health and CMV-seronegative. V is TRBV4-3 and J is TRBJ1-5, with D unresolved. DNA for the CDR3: TGCGCCAGCAGCCAAGACGTTTATCAGCCCCAGCATTTT. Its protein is CASSQDVYQPQHF.